This T cell receptor beta chain derives from a study of cytomegalovirus exposure and HLA in healthy donors. With 60 Vbeta and 13 Jbeta primers, the PCR was carried out. Measured with immunoSEQ multiplex PCR; TCRdb has only the in-frame clones, and not every one. Its table records about 92,000 clones. Per the germline V gene, CDR1 is MNHEY and CDR2 is SVGAGI. V was pared by 2 bases and J by 6 bases, with 6 bases of the junction left unmatched. The CDR3 has 15 residues. Findings and limits, study-wide: Analyzed later, most CMV-associated TCR beta chains appeared HLA-restricted.

In regard to this clone: Its antigen remains unidentified.

The TCR originated in a man aged 45-65 years in good health and CMV-seropositive. The sequenced sample was PBMCs. The V gene is TRBV6-5, the J gene TRBJ1-5; the match to TRBD1 covers 8 bases. The CDR3 reads CASSYGQGAGQPQHF. Here the CDR3 DNA reads TGTGCCAGCAGTTACGGGCAGGGGGCCGGTCAGCCCCAGCATTTT.